These 28 T cell receptor beta chains came from one sample sequenced in a study of shared clonotypes between healthy human individuals. Sequencing used immunoSEQ multiplex PCR; TCRdb keeps in-frame clones, though not all of them. Among 850,000 to 1,200,000 clones listed, approximately 70% were seen once. Sequenced: memory CD4+ T cells sorted from blood. Subset specified: CD45RA-negative fraction. The receptors come from a man aged 18 to 35 in good health.

V is TRBV11-2 and J is TRBJ1-4; possibly TRBD1 for D (5 bases). Trimming removed 5 bases from V and 6 bases from J, with 19 bases in between. This CDR3 spans 16 amino acids. Per the germline V gene, CDR1 is SGHAT and CDR2 is FQNNGV. The CDR3 protein is CASSPGAARYDEKLFF. The CDR3 DNA reads TGTGCCAGCAGCCCCGGGGCAGCGAGATATGATGAAAAACTGTTTTTT.

The chain has TRBV19 and TRBJ1-2; D may be TRBD1 (6 bases). The length of the CDR3 is 15 residues. Per the germline V gene, CDR1 is LNHDA and CDR2 is SQIVND (reference sequence). V was clipped by 6 bases and J by 4 bases, with 18 bases between them. The CDR3, as DNA: TGTGCCAGTAGGAGAGGGGGTTCTGCTGGCTATGGCTACACCTTC. Its protein is CASRRGGSAGYGYTF.

This chain connects TRBV28 to TRBJ1-1; 7 bases agree with TRBD1. This CDR3 contains 14 residues. Trimming removed 7 bases from V and 3 bases from J; junction bases left unmatched: 8. Per the germline V gene, CDR1 is MDHEN and CDR2 is SYDVKM. The chain's CDR3 is CASKLTGRYTEAFF. The CDR3 nucleotides are TGTGCCAGCAAACTGACAGGGAGGTACACTGAAGCTTTCTTT.

J is TRBJ2-5 and V is TRBV10-3; TRBD1 might be the D (6 bases). Germline V gives CDR1 ENHRY, CDR2 SYGVKD. Trimming stripped 4 bases from V and 5 bases from J, with 14 bases between. This CDR3 spans 14 amino acids. The CDR3 bases are TGTGCCATCAGTGCCAGGGGAGATAAGGAGACCCAGTACTTC. It specifies CAISARGDKETQYF.

The J gene is TRBJ1-2, the V gene TRBV6-6; 8 bases line up with TRBD1. Germline V gives CDR1 MNHNY, CDR2 SVGAGI (reference sequence). The CDR3 has 14 residues. The V segment lost 5 bases and the J segment 3 bases; nucleotides outside the gene matches: 5. CDR3 sequence reads: CASSQRQGHYGYTF. CDR3 coding DNA: TGTGCCAGCAGTCAACGACAGGGGCACTATGGCTACACCTTC.

The V gene is TRBV19, the J gene TRBJ1-1; D call uncertain. The ends were cut back, 4 bases at V and 1 base at J, with 4 bases in the middle. The CDR3 is 12 residues long. Germline CDR1 LNHDA, CDR2 SQIVND (reference sequence). The CDR3 region is CASSNRNTEAFF. Here the CDR3 DNA reads TGTGCCAGTAGTAACAGGAACACTGAAGCTTTCTTT.

This sequence joins TRBV2 and TRBJ1-2; TRBD1 agrees at 9 bases. The CDR3 totals 13 residues. From germline, CDR1 is SNHLY and CDR2 FYNNEI. The trim removed 10 bases at V and 6 bases at J, leaving 9 bases unmatched. This CDR3 is CATRDRDFHGYTF. DNA of the CDR3: TGTGCCACCCGGGACAGGGACTTCCATGGCTACACCTTC. The full variable domain, its missing parts supplied by reference TRBV2 and TRBJ1-2, is EPEVTQTPSHQVTQMGQEVILRCVPISNHLYFYWYRQILGQKVEFLVSFYNNEISEKSEIFDDQFSVERPDGSNFTLKIRSTKLEDSAMYFCATRDRDFHGYTFGSGTRLTVV.

This rearrangement joins TRBV4-2 to TRBJ2-3, with D uncertain. The germline V and J ends were trimmed by 0 bases and 5 bases, with 9 bases remaining between them. Germline V gives CDR1 LGHNA, CDR2 YNFKEQ. The CDR3 spans 14 residues. This CDR3 is CASSQEQWGDTQYF. In DNA form, the CDR3 reads TGTGCCAGCAGCCAAGAACAGTGGGGAGATACGCAGTATTTT.

The chain carries TRBV15 and TRBJ2-5; D possibly corresponds to TRBD2 (6 bases). This CDR3 has 16 residues. Germline CDR1 is LNHNV and CDR2 is YYDKDF (reference sequence). Between the trimmed V and J ends, which lost 1 base and 1 base, there was a span of 13 bases. DNA of the CDR3: TGTGCCACCAGCAGAGGCGGGACTCGACGCCAAGAGACCCAGTACTTC. This sequence encodes CATSRGGTRRQETQYF.

The CDR3 bases are TGCGCCAGCAGCTTGGGGGGTCCCAAAATTCAAGAGACCCAGTACTTC. It is translated as CASSLGGPKIQETQYF. The V and J genes are TRBV5-1 and TRBJ2-5; D uncertain. CDR1 and CDR2 from the germline V gene are SGHRS and YFSETQ. With 0 bases removed from V and 2 bases from J, the gap between germline ends came to 14 bases. This CDR3 has 16 residues.

This chain connects TRBV4-2 to TRBJ2-1; maybe TRBD2 (5 bases). The CDR3 totals 14 residues. Germline loops: CDR1 LGHNA, CDR2 YNFKEQ. Trimming shortened V by 3 bases and J by 7 bases, and 13 bases separated the two germline ends. Here the CDR3 reads CASSQSGERNEQFF. The CDR3 DNA reads TGTGCCAGCAGCCAGAGCGGCGAACGTAATGAGCAGTTCTTC.

The chain is built from TRBV10-3 and TRBJ2-5; a possible D gene is TRBD2 (6 bases). Germline lookup yields CDR1 ENHRY and CDR2 SYGVKD. V shed 6 bases and J shed 2 bases, with 10 bases lying between them. The CDR3 extends over 13 amino acids. In DNA, the CDR3 is TGTGCCATCAGCCCGGGGGTTCAAGAGACCCAGTACTTC. Encoded protein: CAISPGVQETQYF.

This chain joins TRBV4-1 and TRBJ2-3, with D unresolved. The CDR3 extends over 16 amino acids. Germline CDR1 reads MGHRA; CDR2 reads YSYEKL. V dropped 2 bases and J dropped 2 bases, with 14 bases sitting between them. The DNA of the CDR3 is TGCGCCAGCAGCCAACCAGATATTCTCTTCACAGATACGCAGTATTTT. Protein: CASSQPDILFTDTQYF.

The V call is TRBV7-6, the J call TRBJ2-7; maybe TRBD2 (5 bases). V gave up 1 base and J gave up 5 bases, with 6 bases separating them. This CDR3 is 12 amino acids long. From germline, CDR1 is SGHVS and CDR2 FNYEAQ. Written as DNA, the CDR3 is TGTGCCAGCAGCTTAGACGGGAACGAGCAGTACTTC. Translated, it gives CASSLDGNEQYF.

The chain combines TRBV27 with TRBJ2-1; D possibly corresponds to TRBD2 (6 bases). The V gene lost 5 bases and the J gene lost 12 bases, with 17 bases spanning the gap. This CDR3 is built from 13 residues. Germline V lookup: CDR1 MNHEY, CDR2 SMNVEV (reference sequence). The CDR3 coding sequence is TGTGCCAGCAGTCGGGAGTTCGACCTAGGGCAGTTCTTC. Residues: CASSREFDLGQFF.

V and J are TRBV28 and TRBJ1-1; 8 bases line up with TRBD1. This CDR3 is built from 15 residues. The trim removed 2 bases at V and 9 bases at J, leaving 11 bases unmatched. Germline V gives CDR1 MDHEN, CDR2 SYDVKM. The CDR3 bases are TGTGCCAGCAGTTTAGGTTCCCACAGGGGGTTCCAAGCTTTCTTT. Translated, it gives CASSLGSHRGFQAFF.

The CDR3 region is CAISSDGSGDTQYF. CDR3 nucleotide sequence: TGTGCCATCAGCAGCGACGGGAGTGGAGATACGCAGTATTTT. V usage is TRBV10-3 and J usage is TRBJ2-3; maybe TRBD2 (6 bases). This CDR3 is built from 14 residues. Germline CDR1 reads ENHRY; CDR2 reads SYGVKD. V gave up 6 bases and J gave up 5 bases, with 15 bases separating them.

A remark on this clone: This sample includes further DNA sequences coding for the same CDR3. This chain links TRBV2 with TRBJ2-7; 12 bases map to TRBD2. V gave up 6 bases and J gave up 2 bases; unmatched junction bases: 5. The germline CDR1 and CDR2 sequences are SNHLY and FYNNEI. This CDR3 has 15 amino acids. As DNA, the CDR3 is TGTGCCAGCAGCCCCCGGACTAGCGGGACCTACGAGCAGTACTTC. Protein: CASSPRTSGTYEQYF.

The gene calls are TRBV10-1 and TRBJ2-7; 9 bases line up with TRBD1. Per germline, CDR1 WNHNN and CDR2 SYGVQD (reference sequence). V lost 8 bases and J lost 7; bases outside the gene matches: 12. The CDR3 has 14 amino acids. In DNA, the CDR3 is TGCGCCAGCTCCGAGGGACAGGGCCGTCGGGAGCAGTACTTC. It is translated as CASSEGQGRREQYF.

This chain links TRBV6-5 with TRBJ2-7; unclear D gene. Looked up from germline, CDR1 is MNHEY and CDR2 is SVGAGI. Trimming pared 5 bases from V and 6 bases from J, leaving 8 bases between. The CDR3 runs to 11 residues. CDR3 protein: CASSTTSEQYF. The CDR3 coding sequence is TGTGCCAGCAGTACCACGTCCGAGCAGTACTTC.

The chain has TRBV5-4 and TRBJ2-2, with 13 bases lining up with TRBD2. V shed 4 bases, J shed 6 bases, and the junction held 6 bases outside the gene matches. Per germline, CDR1 SGHNT and CDR2 YYREEE (reference sequence). The CDR3 loop spans 16 amino acids. The CDR3: CASSRGLAGVAGELFF. In nucleotides, the CDR3 is TGTGCCAGCAGCCGAGGACTAGCGGGAGTAGCCGGGGAGCTGTTTTTT. Filled out from reference TRBV5-4 and TRBJ2-2, the complete variable domain reads ETGVTQSPTHLIKTRGQQVTLRCSSQSGHNTVSWYQQALGQGPQFIFQYYREEENGRGNFPPRFSGLQFPNYSSELNVNALELDDSALYLCASSRGLAGVAGELFFGEGSRLTVL.

The V gene is TRBV7-2, the J gene TRBJ2-1, with 8 bases that match TRBD1. V was clipped by 5 bases and J by 7 bases; unmatched bases: 13. Germline V gene sequence: CDR1 SGHTA, CDR2 FQGNSA. The CDR3 contains 16 residues. For the CDR3, the DNA is TGTGCCAGCAGCCCACTACAGGGGGGACGTTTGAATGAGCAGTTCTTC. This codes for CASSPLQGGRLNEQFF.

J is TRBJ2-2 and V is TRBV5-4; 9 positions agree with TRBD1. Unmatched junction bases numbered 8, after V lost 4 bases and J lost 4 bases. Germline CDR1 SGHNT, CDR2 YYREEE (reference sequence). The CDR3 length is 16 residues. The CDR3 sequence: CASSTRTGVGTGELFF. DNA for the CDR3: TGTGCCAGCAGCACCCGGACAGGGGTGGGCACCGGGGAGCTGTTTTTT.

The rearrangement links TRBV6-5 to TRBJ1-1; D unresolved. The germline V gene has CDR1 MNHEY and CDR2 SVGAGI. V was pared by 0 bases and J by 3 bases, with 11 bases between. The CDR3 totals 15 residues. CDR3 nucleotides: TGTGCCAGCAGTTACTCGATGTACGGGGACACTGAAGCTTTCTTT. It yields the protein CASSYSMYGDTEAFF.

This chain uses TRBV6-5 with TRBJ1-1, with D unclear. Germline CDR1 and CDR2: MNHEY and SVGAGI. The CDR3 is made up of 13 amino acids. The V end lost 2 bases, the J end lost 2 bases, and 6 bases lay between the germline ends. The CDR3 spells CASSYIRNTEAFF. The CDR3 DNA reads as TGTGCCAGCAGTTACATAAGAAACACTGAAGCTTTCTTT.

Comment on this clone: A read error is possible here, since a much larger clone lies one base away. Other DNA sequences within the sample encode an identical CDR3. The CDR3 DNA is TGTGCCAGCAGCTTAGCTGGGGGCTACGAGCAGTACTTC. Protein sequence: CASSLAGGYEQYF. V gene TRBV7-9 combines with J gene TRBJ2-7; perhaps D is TRBD1 or TRBD2 (5 bases each). The CDR3 runs 13 residues. Germline V gives CDR1 SEHNR, CDR2 FQNEAQ (reference sequence). V was shortened by 0 bases and J by 3 bases, with 6 bases between the two germline ends.

This chain connects TRBV15 to TRBJ2-4; no definite D call. Trimming shortened V by 5 bases and J by 11 bases, and 16 bases separated the two germline ends. From germline, CDR1 is LNHNV and CDR2 YYDKDF (reference sequence). The length of the CDR3 is 13 residues. CDR3 in amino acids: CATSAAFTKFQYF. In nucleotides, the CDR3 is TGTGCCACCAGCGCCGCATTTACTAAGTTTCAGTACTTC.

For this clone: Other nucleotide sequences from this sample produce the same CDR3. As DNA, the CDR3 is TGCGCCAGCAGCTTGGGGGGGGCGAGTTCCTACGAGCAGTACTTC. The encoded protein is CASSLGGASSYEQYF. V and J are TRBV5-1 and TRBJ2-7; possibly TRBD1 or TRBD2 for D (6 bases each). The germline V gene has CDR1 SGHRS and CDR2 YFSETQ. The V end lost 0 bases, the J end lost 1 base, and 11 bases lay between the germline ends. CDR3 length: 15 amino acids.